This T cell receptor (beta chain) is from a study of blood T cell repertoires in COVID-19. The sample holds a few counts of this clone. This CDR3 contains 15 residues. In germline, CDR1 is SGHRS, CDR2 YFSETQ. Trimming removed 6 bases at V and 2 bases at J, with 16 bases between. The data were produced by immunoSEQ multiplex PCR, yet TCRdb's version contains in-frame clones alone and is incomplete. The table lists roughly 90,000 clones, 65% to 85% of them singletons. The sequenced sample consisted of peripheral blood. The source is a woman of 80 years or more with active or convalescent COVID-19. V gene TRBV5-1 combines with J gene TRBJ2-3; tentative D call: TRBD1 (5 bases). The CDR3 protein is CASKRQAGNTDTQYF. For the CDR3, the DNA is TGCGCCAGCAAACGTCAGGCAGGGAACACAGATACGCAGTATTTT. Based on the CDR3 plus reference TRBV5-1 and TRBJ2-3, the full variable domain is KAGVTQTPRYLIKTRGQQVTLSCSPISGHRSVSWYQQTPGQGLQFLFEYFSETQRNKGNFPGRFSGRQFSNSRSEMNVSTLELGDSALYLCASKRQAGNTDTQYFGPGTRLTVL.